The T cell receptor (beta chain) under discussion was sequenced for a study of T cell repertoires in cytomegalovirus infection. On the study more broadly: HLA-C-restricted CMV epitopes, recently identified, and well-studied HLA-B-restricted ones were used by the study.

Via MiXCR, TCRdb re-called the reads, giving one row per CDR3 protein. The sample lists about a million distinct CDR3 sequences, more than 25% seen once, with about 14% in the top ten. This clonotype was observed at least ten times. Its target is not known. Study-level results: What dominated the ex vivo response were HLA-C-restricted CMV-specific TCR beta clonotypes. Summed frequency of public TCR beta families distinguished CMV carriers with the relevant HLA.

The V gene lost 4 bases and the J gene lost 0 bases, with 8 bases spanning the gap. This CDR3 has 14 amino acids. In germline, CDR1 is SEHNR, CDR2 FQNEAQ (reference sequence). The TCR originated in a human donor in good health (CMV status not recorded). Some clones in this sample may be carry-over from other donors' samples. This specimen was cultured CD8+ T cells from PBMCs, taken from culture after CMV antigen stimulation. V usage is TRBV7-9 and J usage is TRBJ2-3; no definite D call. The CDR3 loop is CASSSSTSTDTQYF. In DNA form, the CDR3 reads TGTGCCAGCAGCTCTTCAACTAGCACAGATACGCAGTATTTT.